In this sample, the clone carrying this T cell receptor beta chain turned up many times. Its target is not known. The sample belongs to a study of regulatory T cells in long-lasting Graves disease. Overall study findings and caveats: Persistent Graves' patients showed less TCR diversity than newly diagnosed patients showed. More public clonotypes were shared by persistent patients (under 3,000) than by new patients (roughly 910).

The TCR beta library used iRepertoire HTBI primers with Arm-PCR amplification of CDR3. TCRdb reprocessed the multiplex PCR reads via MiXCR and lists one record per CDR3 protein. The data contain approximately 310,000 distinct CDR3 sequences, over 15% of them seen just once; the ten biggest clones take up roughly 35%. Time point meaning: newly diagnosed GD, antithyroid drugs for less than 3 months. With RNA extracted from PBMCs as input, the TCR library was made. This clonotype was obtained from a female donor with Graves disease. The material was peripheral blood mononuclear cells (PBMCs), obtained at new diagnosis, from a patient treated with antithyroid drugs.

As DNA, the CDR3 is TGTGCCACCCAGAGCGCGCGGGGACGAGCGGGGTCCACAGATACGCAGTATTTT. It codes for CATQSARGRAGSTDTQYF. The chain carries TRBV27 and TRBJ2-3; 7 bases are shared with TRBD2. Germline V gene lookup returns CDR1 MNHEY and CDR2 SMNVEV (reference sequence). CDR3 length: 18 amino acids. Germline trimming cut 10 bases from V and 2 bases from J; bases unmatched to any gene: 21.